The 6 T cell receptor beta chains reported below all come from one sample, sequenced in a study of cytomegalovirus exposure and HLA in healthy donors. 60 Vbeta and 13 Jbeta primers were used in PCR. Sequencing used immunoSEQ multiplex PCR; TCRdb keeps in-frame clones, though not all of them. The table has about 200,000 clones, approximately 85% seen once. Sequencing was carried out using PBMCs. These receptors originate from a girl aged 10 to 17 in good health and CMV-seropositive.

This chain joins TRBV6-1 and TRBJ2-1, with D possibly matching TRBD1 (5 bases). The CDR3 has 14 amino acids. V gave up 3 bases and J gave up 3 bases, with 9 bases separating them. Germline V gene data show CDR1 as MNHNS and CDR2 as SASEGT. The CDR3 is CASSDRQGYNEQFF. DNA of the CDR3: TGTGCCAGCAGTGATCGGCAGGGCTACAATGAGCAGTTCTTC.

V and J are TRBV21-1 and TRBJ2-4; TRBD1, the table's D call, was not compared with the DNA. TRBV21-1 is listed as a pseudogene. The CDR3 loop spans 17 amino acids. DNA for the CDR3: TGTGCCAGCAGCAAAGCAGAGGGACAGGGGGCCAAAAACATTCAGTACTTC. Its protein product is CASSKAEGQGAKNIQYF.

The chain combines TRBV19 with TRBJ1-5; D is possibly TRBD1 (5 bases). V lost 5 bases and J lost 5, with 16 bases in between. The CDR3 has 15 amino acids. Germline loops: CDR1 LNHDA, CDR2 SQIVND (reference sequence). Here the CDR3 reads CASSGLRDSYQPQHF. The CDR3 DNA reads TGTGCCAGTAGTGGGCTCCGGGACTCCTATCAGCCCCAGCATTTT.

This sequence joins TRBV6-5 and TRBJ2-7, with 9 bases matching TRBD1. Germline values: CDR1 MNHEY, CDR2 SVGAGI. The CDR3 sequence is 13 residues long. V trimming: 5 bases; J trimming: 7 bases; junction bases outside the gene matches: 6. CDR3 sequence (DNA): TGTGCCAGCAGTGAACAGGGGGCGGAGGAGCAGTACTTC. Its translation is CASSEQGAEEQYF.

This rearrangement joins TRBV6-5 to TRBJ2-1; perhaps TRBD1 as D (6 bases). The V gene lost 5 bases and the J gene lost 8 bases, with 19 bases spanning the gap. CDR1 and CDR2 (germline): MNHEY, SVGAGI. The CDR3 is 15 residues long. The CDR3 is CASSKDLQGKDEQFF. Written as DNA, the CDR3 is TGTGCCAGCAGTAAGGACCTACAGGGTAAGGATGAGCAGTTCTTC.

This clone was observed a handful of times. At the DNA level, this CDR3 is encoded by other sequences in the same sample as well. The chain joins TRBV2 to TRBJ1-1, with TRBD1 matching over 8 bases. The CDR3 has 11 residues. Germline lookup yields CDR1 SNHLY and CDR2 FYNNEI. The ends lost 6 bases at V and 8 bases at J; junction bases unmatched: 2. The CDR3 sequence is CASRTGGEAFF. The CDR3 nucleotides are TGTGCCAGCAGAACAGGGGGGGAAGCTTTCTTT.